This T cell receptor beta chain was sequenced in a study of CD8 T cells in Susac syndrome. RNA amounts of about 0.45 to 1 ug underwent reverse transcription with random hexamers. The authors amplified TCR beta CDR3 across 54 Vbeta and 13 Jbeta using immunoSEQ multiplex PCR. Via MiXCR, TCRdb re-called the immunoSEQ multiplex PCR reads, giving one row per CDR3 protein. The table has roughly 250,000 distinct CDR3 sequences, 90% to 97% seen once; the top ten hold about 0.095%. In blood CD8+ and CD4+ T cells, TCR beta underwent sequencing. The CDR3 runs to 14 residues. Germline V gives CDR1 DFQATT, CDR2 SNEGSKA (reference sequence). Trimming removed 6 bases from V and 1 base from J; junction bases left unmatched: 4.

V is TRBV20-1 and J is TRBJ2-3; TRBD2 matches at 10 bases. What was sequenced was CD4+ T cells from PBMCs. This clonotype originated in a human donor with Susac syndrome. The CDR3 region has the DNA TGCAGTGCGTCTGGGACTAGCGGCACAGATACGCAGTATTTT. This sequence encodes CSASGTSGTDTQYF.